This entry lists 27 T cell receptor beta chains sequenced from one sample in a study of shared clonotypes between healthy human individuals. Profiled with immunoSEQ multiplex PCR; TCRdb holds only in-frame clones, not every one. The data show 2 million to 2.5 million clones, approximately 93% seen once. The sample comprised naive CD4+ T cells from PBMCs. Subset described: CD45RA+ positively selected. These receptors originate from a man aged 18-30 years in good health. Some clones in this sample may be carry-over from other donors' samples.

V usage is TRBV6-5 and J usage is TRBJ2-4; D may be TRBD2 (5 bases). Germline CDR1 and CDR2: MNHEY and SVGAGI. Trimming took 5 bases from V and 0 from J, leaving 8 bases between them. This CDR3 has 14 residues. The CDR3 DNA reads TGTGCCAGCAGTGGGAGCCTAGCCAAAAACATTCAGTACTTC. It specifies CASSGSLAKNIQYF.

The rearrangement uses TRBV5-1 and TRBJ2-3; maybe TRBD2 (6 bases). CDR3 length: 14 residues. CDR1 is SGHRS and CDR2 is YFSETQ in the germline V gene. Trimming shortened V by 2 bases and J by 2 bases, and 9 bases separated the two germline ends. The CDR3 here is CASSFREYTDTQYF. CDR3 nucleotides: TGCGCCAGCAGCTTCCGGGAGTACACAGATACGCAGTATTTT.

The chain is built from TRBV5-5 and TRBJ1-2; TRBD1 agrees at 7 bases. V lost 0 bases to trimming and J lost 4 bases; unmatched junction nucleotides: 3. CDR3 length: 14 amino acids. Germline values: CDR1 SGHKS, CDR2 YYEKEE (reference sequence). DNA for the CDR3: TGTGCCAGCAGCTTGGTAGGGGGCGTCTATGGCTACACCTTC. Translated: CASSLVGGVYGYTF.

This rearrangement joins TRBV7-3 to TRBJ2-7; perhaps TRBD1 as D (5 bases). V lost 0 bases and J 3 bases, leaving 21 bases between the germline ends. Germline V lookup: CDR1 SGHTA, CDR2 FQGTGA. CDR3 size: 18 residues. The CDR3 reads CASSLTPSSLSTVYEQYF. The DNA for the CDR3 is TGTGCCAGCAGCTTAACTCCCTCTTCTCTCTCGACAGTCTACGAGCAGTACTTC.

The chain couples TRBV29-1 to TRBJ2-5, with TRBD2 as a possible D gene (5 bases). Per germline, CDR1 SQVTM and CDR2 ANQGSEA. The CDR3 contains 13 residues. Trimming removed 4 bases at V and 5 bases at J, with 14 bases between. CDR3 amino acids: CSVVGEWGETQYF. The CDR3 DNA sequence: TGCAGCGTTGTGGGAGAGTGGGGTGAGACCCAGTACTTC.

The CDR3 is CASSKDRNTEAFF. The CDR3 region has the DNA TGTGCCAGCTCCAAAGACAGGAACACTGAAGCTTTCTTT. The chain is built from TRBV6-6 and TRBJ1-1; D might be TRBD1 (5 bases). Germline assignment: CDR1 MNHNY and CDR2 SVGAGI (reference sequence). Trimming stripped 8 bases from V and 1 base from J, with 11 bases between. The CDR3 is 13 amino acids.

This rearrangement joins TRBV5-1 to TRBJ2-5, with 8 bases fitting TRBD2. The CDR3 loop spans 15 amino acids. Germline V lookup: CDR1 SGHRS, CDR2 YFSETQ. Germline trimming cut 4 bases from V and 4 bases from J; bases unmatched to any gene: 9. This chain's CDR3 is CASSVQGLVRETQYF. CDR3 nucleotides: TGCGCCAGCAGCGTGCAGGGACTAGTTAGAGAGACCCAGTACTTC.

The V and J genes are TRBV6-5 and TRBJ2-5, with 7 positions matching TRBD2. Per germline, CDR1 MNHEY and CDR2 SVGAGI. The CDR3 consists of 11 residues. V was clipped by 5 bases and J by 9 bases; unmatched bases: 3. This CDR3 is CASSRGEAQYF. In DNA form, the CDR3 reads TGTGCCAGCAGTCGGGGGGAGGCCCAGTACTTC.

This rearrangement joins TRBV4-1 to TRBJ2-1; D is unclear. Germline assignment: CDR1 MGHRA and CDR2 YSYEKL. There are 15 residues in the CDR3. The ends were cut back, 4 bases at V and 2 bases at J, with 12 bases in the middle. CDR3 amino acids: CASSPDVSPYNEQFF. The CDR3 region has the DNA TGCGCCAGCAGCCCCGACGTTAGTCCCTACAATGAGCAGTTCTTC.

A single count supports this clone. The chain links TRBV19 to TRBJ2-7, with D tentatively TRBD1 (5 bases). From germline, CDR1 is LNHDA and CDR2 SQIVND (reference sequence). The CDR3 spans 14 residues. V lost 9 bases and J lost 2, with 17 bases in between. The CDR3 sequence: CASSRQTGTYEQYF. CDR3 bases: TGTGCCAGCTCCCGACAGACCGGAACCTACGAGCAGTACTTC.

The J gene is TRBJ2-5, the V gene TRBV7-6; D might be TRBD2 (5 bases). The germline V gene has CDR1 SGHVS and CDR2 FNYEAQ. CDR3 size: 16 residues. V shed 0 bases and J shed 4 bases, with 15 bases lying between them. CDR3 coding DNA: TGTGCCAGCAGCTTAGCGGCACGATGGGCGGGAGAGACCCAGTACTTC. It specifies CASSLAARWAGETQYF.

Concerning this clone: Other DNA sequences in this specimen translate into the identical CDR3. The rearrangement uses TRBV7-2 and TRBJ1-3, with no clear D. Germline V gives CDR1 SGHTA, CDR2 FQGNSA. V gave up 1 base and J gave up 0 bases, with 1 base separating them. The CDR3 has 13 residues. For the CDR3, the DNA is TGTGCCAGCAGCTTAGTCTCTGGAAACACCATATATTTT. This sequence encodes CASSLVSGNTIYF.

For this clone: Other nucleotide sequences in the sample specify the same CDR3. The DNA of the CDR3 is TGTGCCAGCAGTTCGAGGGGACGCGAAAAACTGTTTTTT. Its protein product is CASSSRGREKLFF. The chain has TRBV6-6 and TRBJ1-4; D may be TRBD1 (5 bases). This CDR3 contains 13 residues. Trimming shortened V by 4 bases and J by 8 bases, and 11 bases separated the two germline ends. Germline lookup yields CDR1 MNHNY and CDR2 SVGAGI (reference sequence).

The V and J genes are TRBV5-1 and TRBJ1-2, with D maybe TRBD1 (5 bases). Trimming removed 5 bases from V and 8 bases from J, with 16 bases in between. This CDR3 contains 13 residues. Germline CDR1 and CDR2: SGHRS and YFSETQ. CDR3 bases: TGCGCCAGCAGGGGACTTGGAGGGGTCGGCTACACCTTC. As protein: CASRGLGGVGYTF.

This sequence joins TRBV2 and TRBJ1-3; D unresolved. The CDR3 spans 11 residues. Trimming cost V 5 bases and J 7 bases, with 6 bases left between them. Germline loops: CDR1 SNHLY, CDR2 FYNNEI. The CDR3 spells CASSFGNTIYF. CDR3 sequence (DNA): TGTGCCAGCAGTTTCGGGAACACCATATATTTT. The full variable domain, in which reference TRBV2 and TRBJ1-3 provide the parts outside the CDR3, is EPEVTQTPSHQVTQMGQEVILRCVPISNHLYFYWYRQILGQKVEFLVSFYNNEISEKSEIFDDQFSVERPDGSNFTLKIRSTKLEDSAMYFCASSFGNTIYFGEGSWLTVV.

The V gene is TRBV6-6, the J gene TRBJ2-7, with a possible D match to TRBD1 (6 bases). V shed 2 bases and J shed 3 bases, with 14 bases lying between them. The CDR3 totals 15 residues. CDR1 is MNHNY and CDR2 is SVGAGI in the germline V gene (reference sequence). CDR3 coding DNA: TGTGCCAGCAGTTACCCGAGCCAGGGGAGCTACGAGCAGTACTTC. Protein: CASSYPSQGSYEQYF.

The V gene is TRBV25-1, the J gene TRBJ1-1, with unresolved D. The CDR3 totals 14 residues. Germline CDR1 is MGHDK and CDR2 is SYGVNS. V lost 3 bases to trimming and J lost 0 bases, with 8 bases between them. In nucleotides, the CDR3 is TGTGCCAGCAGTGATTTATCAGTGAACACTGAAGCTTTCTTT. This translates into CASSDLSVNTEAFF.

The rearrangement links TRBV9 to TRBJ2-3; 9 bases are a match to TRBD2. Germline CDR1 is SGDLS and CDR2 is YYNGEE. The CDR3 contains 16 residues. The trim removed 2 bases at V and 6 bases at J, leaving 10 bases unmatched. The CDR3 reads CASSVLSGSFVDTQYF. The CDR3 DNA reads TGTGCCAGCAGCGTCCTTAGCGGGAGCTTTGTGGATACGCAGTATTTT.

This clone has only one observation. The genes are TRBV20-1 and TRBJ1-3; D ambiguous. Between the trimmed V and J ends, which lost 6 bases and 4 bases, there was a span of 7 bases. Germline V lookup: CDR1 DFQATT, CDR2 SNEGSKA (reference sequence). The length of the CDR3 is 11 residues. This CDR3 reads CSAAPGNTIYF. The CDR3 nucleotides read TGCAGTGCCGCACCCGGAAACACCATATATTTT.

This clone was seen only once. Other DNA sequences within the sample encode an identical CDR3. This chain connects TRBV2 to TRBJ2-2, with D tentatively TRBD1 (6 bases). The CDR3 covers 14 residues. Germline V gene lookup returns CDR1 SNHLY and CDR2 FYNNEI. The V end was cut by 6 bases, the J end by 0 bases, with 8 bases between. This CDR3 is CASRDRTNTGELFF. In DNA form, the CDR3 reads TGTGCCAGCAGAGACAGGACGAACACCGGGGAGCTGTTTTTT. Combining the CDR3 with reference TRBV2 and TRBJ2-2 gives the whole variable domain EPEVTQTPSHQVTQMGQEVILRCVPISNHLYFYWYRQILGQKVEFLVSFYNNEISEKSEIFDDQFSVERPDGSNFTLKIRSTKLEDSAMYFCASRDRTNTGELFFGEGSRLTVL.

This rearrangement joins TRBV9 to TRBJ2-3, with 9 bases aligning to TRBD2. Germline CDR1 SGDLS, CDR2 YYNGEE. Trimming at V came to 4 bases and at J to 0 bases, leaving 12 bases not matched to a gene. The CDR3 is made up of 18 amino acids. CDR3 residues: CASSKGASGIPSTDTQYF. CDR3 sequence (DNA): TGTGCCAGCAGCAAAGGGGCTAGCGGGATTCCTAGCACAGATACGCAGTATTTT.

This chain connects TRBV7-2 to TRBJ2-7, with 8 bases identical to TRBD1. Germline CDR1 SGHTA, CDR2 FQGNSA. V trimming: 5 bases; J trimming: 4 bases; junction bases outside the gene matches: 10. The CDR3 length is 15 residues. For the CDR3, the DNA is TGTGCCAGCAGCCTCCAGGGGGCGGAAGCTTACGAGCAGTACTTC. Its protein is CASSLQGAEAYEQYF.

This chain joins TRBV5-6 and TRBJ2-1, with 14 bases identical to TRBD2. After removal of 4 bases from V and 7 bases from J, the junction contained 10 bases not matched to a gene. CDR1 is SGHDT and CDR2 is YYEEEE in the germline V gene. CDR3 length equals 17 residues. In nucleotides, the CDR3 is TGTGCCAGCAGCGCTACCGGGACTAGCGGGAGTTGGAATGAGCAGTTCTTC. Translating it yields CASSATGTSGSWNEQFF.

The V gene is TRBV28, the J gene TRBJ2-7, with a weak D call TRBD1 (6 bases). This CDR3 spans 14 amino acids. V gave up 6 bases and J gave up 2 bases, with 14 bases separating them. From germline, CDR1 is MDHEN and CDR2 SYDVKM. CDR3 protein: CASSPGQSTYEQYF. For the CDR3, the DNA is TGTGCCAGCAGCCCCGGACAGAGCACCTACGAGCAGTACTTC.

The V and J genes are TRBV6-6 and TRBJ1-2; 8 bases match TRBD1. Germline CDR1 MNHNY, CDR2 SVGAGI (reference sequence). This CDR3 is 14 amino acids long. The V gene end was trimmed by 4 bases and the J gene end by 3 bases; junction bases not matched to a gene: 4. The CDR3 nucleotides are TGTGCCAGCAGTTTGGACAGGGCTTACTATGGCTACACCTTC. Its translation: CASSLDRAYYGYTF.

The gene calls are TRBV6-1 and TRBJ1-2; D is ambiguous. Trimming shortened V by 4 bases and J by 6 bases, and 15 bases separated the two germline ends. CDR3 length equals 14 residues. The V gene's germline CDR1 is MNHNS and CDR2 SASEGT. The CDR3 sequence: CASSGGRIGDGYTF. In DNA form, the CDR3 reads TGTGCCAGCAGTGGAGGTCGGATTGGGGATGGCTACACCTTC.

The DNA of the CDR3 is TGTGCCAGTAGTATTACGACTGGCACTGAAGCTTTCTTT. It yields the protein CASSITTGTEAFF. The rearrangement uses TRBV19 and TRBJ1-1; D remains ambiguous. Trimming took 3 bases from V and 4 from J, leaving 9 bases between them. CDR1 LNHDA and CDR2 SQIVND come from the germline V gene (reference sequence). The CDR3 contains 13 residues.